This T cell receptor (beta chain) was found in a study of HIV-infected patients and healthy controls. Overall study findings and caveats: Compared with controls, mean Gini indices were significantly raised in HIV-infected repertoires, possibly indicating oligoclonality. HIV-associated CDR3 frequencies dropped significantly during therapy; CMV-associated ones, mostly rising, changed nonsignificantly. MAIT alpha-chain CDR3s were frequent in healthy controls, depleted in HIV+.

Follow-up blood was drawn about 14 weeks, roughly three months, after antiretroviral therapy began. All unsorted peripheral T cells were captured because whole blood was used without fractionation. In this sample, this clonotype turned up a few times. Its specificity is not known. cDNA was made from roughly 470 ng RNA using alpha and beta constant primers. Using multiplexing indices, alpha and beta chain libraries were generated apart by chain-specific third strand synthesis. TCRdb re-called the 5' RACE reads through MiXCR, storing one row per CDR3 protein. Among roughly 13,000 distinct CDR3 sequences listed, 10% to 15% were seen once. V was pared by 5 bases and J by 5 bases, with 12 bases between. This CDR3 spans 12 amino acids. Germline CDR1 is DFQATT and CDR2 is SNEGSKA (reference sequence).

The rearrangement uses TRBV20-1 and TRBJ1-1, with unresolved D. The receptor comes from an adult with HIV infection. The donor label of this sample is uncertain. Sequencing was performed on blood, taken during antiretroviral therapy. CDR3 nucleotide sequence: TGCAGTGCTCCCCCCGGTGGGACTGAAGCTTTCTTT. Amino acids: CSAPPGGTEAFF.